This T cell receptor beta chain comes out of a study of blood T cell repertoires in COVID-19. The protocol was immunoSEQ multiplex PCR, while the TCRdb copy is restricted to in-frame clones and leaves out a portion. The profile shows roughly 230,000 clones, nearly 90% of them singletons. The CDR3 covers 17 residues. Germline CDR1 and CDR2: MNHNY and SVGAGI (reference sequence). Germline trimming cut 5 bases from V and 2 bases from J; bases unmatched to any gene: 11. The sequence derives from a woman aged 60-75 years with COVID-19, enrolled during active disease. The chain carries TRBV6-6 and TRBJ2-2; 7 bases agree with TRBD1. The sample consisted of peripheral blood. The CDR3 DNA sequence: TGTGCCAGCAGTCCCTCCTTACAGGGGATAAACACCGGGGAGCTGTTTTTT. Translation gives CASSPSLQGINTGELFF.